This T cell receptor (beta chain) stems from a study of T-cell reconstitution after alpha-beta-depleted transplantation in children. For TCRbeta, the library was prepared with unique molecular identifiers. TCRdb reanalysed the PCR reads using MiXCR and keeps one entry per CDR3 protein. The sample holds approximately 85,000 distinct CDR3 sequences, roughly 15% seen once. In regard to this clonotype: Its specificity is unknown. Since the CDR3 does not end with the conserved phenylalanine or tryptophan, this likely comes from a read error.

Whole-study findings and limits: Reported findings indicate that, about two months after transplant, alpha-beta T cells came from several hundred expanded clones, which were derived from non-depleted graft cells.

Germline CDR1 MNHEY, CDR2 SVGAGI. Trimming stripped 8 bases from V and 1 base from J, with 8 bases between. The CDR3 loop spans 12 amino acids. The material was PBMCs, mostly from graft donor cells, obtained 180 days after TCRalphabeta/CD19-depleted stem cell transplant. This rearrangement joins TRBV6-5 to TRBJ1-1; no definite D call. The sequence came from a male patient under 10 years old who had a stem cell transplant for acute lymphoblastic leukemia, so the T cells may come from the graft donor. Written as DNA, the CDR3 is TGTGCCAGCTGTAGACAGAACACTGAAGCTTTCTCT. Translated: CASCRQNTEAFS.